This is a list of T cell receptor beta chains from one sample in a study of blood T cell repertoires in COVID-19. Here immunoSEQ multiplex PCR was the method, and the copy in TCRdb shows in-frame clones only, minus some. The sample gives 200,000 to 300,000 clones, around 90% of which show up once; approximately 3.7% is in the top ten. The sequencing sample was made of peripheral blood. The receptors here all came from a man between 60 and 75 years old who had recovered from COVID-19. Each CDR3 is given with its conserved first and last residue. The D gene is left open where the match is weak. Not all rows give a size; the values are once, few, many and, for expanded clones, a class.

>.|TRBV5-4|.|TRBJ2-1
CASSLATGNYNEQFF
TGTGCCAGCAGCTTGGCTACCGGGAACTACAATGAGCAGTTCTTC
>.|TRBV5-3|TRBD1|TRBJ1-6
CARSPKGAWGGNSPLHF
TGTGCCAGAAGCCCTAAGGGGGCTTGGGGTGGTAATTCACCCCTCCACTTT
>.|TRBV5-1|TRBD2|TRBJ2-3
CASRESPSGPTQYF
TGCGCCAGCCGAGAGTCACCTAGCGGCCCTACGCAGTATTTT
>.|TRBV29-1|TRBD1|TRBJ1-2
CSVKQGFYGYTF
TGCAGCGTGAAACAGGGGTTCTATGGCTACACCTTC
>.|TRBV6-1|.|TRBJ1-4
CASSDVRNNEKLFF
TGTGCCAGCAGTGACGTCAGAAATAATGAAAAACTGTTTTTT
>.|TRBV3-1/TRBV3-2|.|TRBJ1-4
CASSQAGLGEKLFF
TGTGCCAGCAGCCAGGCCGGTCTGGGCGAAAAACTGTTTTTT
>.|TRBV6-5|TRBD1|TRBJ1-1
CASIKTGGTEAFF
TGTGCCAGCATCAAGACAGGGGGAACTGAAGCTTTCTTT
>.|TRBV2|TRBD1|TRBJ2-2
CASSADRGSNTGELFF
TGTGCCAGCAGCGCTGACAGGGGCTCGAACACCGGGGAGCTGTTTTTT
>.|TRBV3-1/TRBV3-2|.|TRBJ1-2
CASSQEYRPNYGYTF
TGTGCCAGCAGCCAAGAGTACAGACCTAACTATGGCTACACCTTC
>.|TRBV6-2/TRBV6-3|.|TRBJ2-1
CASSYPFPGGAKEQFF
TGTGCCAGCAGTTACCCCTTTCCAGGAGGGGCCAAGGAGCAGTTCTTC
>.|TRBV2|.|TRBJ2-2
CASTPDGGTRGTGELFF
TGTGCCAGCACCCCGGATGGGGGGACGCGAGGCACCGGGGAGCTGTTTTTT
>.|TRBV20-1|.|TRBJ1-1
CSARDGTEAFF
TGCAGTGCTAGAGACGGGACTGAAGCTTTCTTT
>.|TRBV29-1|.|TRBJ1-2
CGVGGSNGYTF
TGCGGAGTCGGGGGAAGTAACGGCTACACCTTC
>.|TRBV11-1|.|TRBJ1-1
CASSSMGGTEAFF
TGTGCCAGCAGCTCGATGGGGGGCACTGAAGCTTTCTTT
>few|TRBV6-5|.|TRBJ1-3
CASSYRRVSGNTIYF
TGTGCCAGCAGTTACAGACGGGTCTCAGGAAACACCATATATTTT
>.|TRBV5-1|TRBD1|TRBJ2-2
CASRPGQGVNTGELFF
TGCGCCAGCAGACCGGGACAGGGCGTTAACACCGGGGAGCTGTTTTTT
>.|TRBV12-5|TRBD1|TRBJ1-5
CASGALAGGLNQPQHF
TGTGCTAGTGGCGCCTTAGCAGGGGGGCTAAATCAGCCCCAGCATTTT
>.|TRBV6-5|TRBD1|TRBJ2-7
CASRRSQGAQEQYF
TGTGCCAGCAGAAGGTCACAGGGGGCACAGGAGCAGTACTTC
>.|TRBV6-6|TRBD1|TRBJ2-7
CASTPRDRDLTQYF
TGTGCCAGCACACCCCGGGACAGAGACCTAACGCAGTACTTC
>.|TRBV5-5|.|TRBJ1-6
CASSSTQGRDSPLHF
TGTGCCAGCAGCTCTACCCAGGGTAGGGATTCACCCCTCCACTTT
>once|TRBV6-6|.|TRBJ1-1
CASSDGVLVAFF
TGTGCCAGCAGCGACGGGGTTCTGGTAGCTTTCTTT
>.|TRBV19|TRBD1|TRBJ2-7
CASTSTGRAWEQYF
TGTGCCAGTACCTCGACAGGGCGGGCTTGGGAGCAGTACTTC
>few|TRBV6-6|.|TRBJ1-2
CASSSPGDGYTF
TGTGCCAGCAGCAGCCCGGGGGATGGCTACACCTTC
>.|TRBV7-3|TRBD1|TRBJ2-2
CASSLDRQGLNTGELFF
TGTGCCAGCAGCTTAGACAGACAGGGGCTCAACACCGGGGAGCTGTTTTTT
>.|TRBV27|TRBD1|TRBJ1-2
CASSLRGGQYHGYTF
TGTGCCAGCAGTTTACGTGGGGGACAGTACCATGGCTACACCTTC
>.|TRBV9|.|TRBJ2-6
CASSVGLSSGANVLTF
TGTGCCAGCAGCGTGGGCTTAAGCTCTGGGGCCAACGTCCTGACTTTC
>.|TRBV27|.|TRBJ1-5
CASSSTHSNQPQHF
TGTGCCAGCAGTTCCACTCATAGCAATCAGCCCCAGCATTTT
>.|TRBV7-9|.|TRBJ2-7
CASSLALGGTSYEQYF
TGTGCCAGCAGCTTAGCGTTAGGGGGAACCTCCTACGAGCAGTACTTC
>few|TRBV3-1/TRBV3-2|TRBD2|TRBJ2-2
CASSLGLGATFRELFF
TGTGCCAGCAGCCTGGGACTAGGGGCAACCTTTAGGGAGCTGTTTTTT
>.|TRBV19|.|TRBJ1-4
CASATDATNEKLFF
TGTGCCAGCGCTACAGATGCAACTAATGAAAAACTGTTTTTT
>once|TRBV7-9|TRBD1|TRBJ1-2
CASSPVGGQVYGYTF
TGTGCCAGCAGCCCGGTGGGGGGACAGGTCTATGGCTACACCTTC
>.|TRBV6-5|.|TRBJ1-5
CASNIAHFSNQPQHF
TGTGCCAGCAATATAGCCCACTTTAGCAATCAGCCCCAGCATTTT
>.|TRBV7-9|TRBD1|TRBJ2-7
CASSLGTGGGLGEQYF
TGTGCCAGCAGCTTAGGTACAGGGGGCGGTCTGGGCGAGCAGTACTTC
>.|TRBV5-8|.|TRBJ2-6
CASSFVAVVNSGANVLTF
TGTGCCAGCAGCTTTGTCGCAGTGGTTAACTCTGGGGCCAACGTCCTGACTTTC
>.|TRBV6-5|.|TRBJ1-2
CASSYGGDAYGYTF
TGTGCCAGCAGTTATGGGGGGGATGCCTATGGCTACACCTTC
>.|TRBV28|.|TRBJ1-2
CASSQPDLNYGYTF
TGTGCCAGCAGTCAGCCGGACTTGAACTATGGCTACACCTTC
>.|TRBV5-4|.|TRBJ2-3
CASSFPPRTDTQYF
TGTGCCAGCAGCTTTCCCCCTCGCACAGATACGCAGTATTTT
>.|TRBV9|TRBD2|TRBJ2-5
CASSTTPGLADQETQYF
TGTGCCAGCAGCACCACCCCGGGACTAGCGGACCAAGAGACCCAGTACTTC
>.|TRBV6-5|.|TRBJ2-5
CASSYSGGRAETQYF
TGTGCCAGCAGTTACTCCGGGGGGCGAGCGGAGACCCAGTACTTC
>.|TRBV4-1|TRBD2|TRBJ2-5
CASSQDEWSAGGPGETQYF
TGCGCCAGCAGCCAAGATGAATGGTCGGCGGGGGGGCCCGGGGAGACCCAGTACTTC
>.|TRBV30|TRBD1|TRBJ2-2
CAWSWDSNTGELFF
TGTGCCTGGAGTTGGGACAGTAACACCGGGGAGCTGTTTTTT
>.|TRBV9|.|TRBJ1-3
CASSVDSQGDTIYF
TGTGCCAGCAGCGTAGACTCACAGGGAGACACCATATATTTT
>once|TRBV7-2|TRBD2|TRBJ2-1
CASSRTSGGNEQFF
TGTGCCAGCAGCCGGACTAGCGGGGGGAATGAGCAGTTCTTC
>.|TRBV30|.|TRBJ2-5
CAWSAGSPGVETQYF
TGTGCCTGGAGTGCAGGCAGCCCCGGTGTGGAGACCCAGTACTTC
>.|TRBV29-1|TRBD1|TRBJ2-7
CSVRQGANEQYF
TGCAGCGTAAGACAGGGGGCAAACGAGCAGTACTTC
>.|TRBV18|.|TRBJ2-1
CASSRALLSTHSYNEQFF
TGTGCCAGCTCACGGGCCCTTCTGAGTACCCACTCCTACAATGAGCAGTTCTTC
>.|TRBV27|.|TRBJ1-1
CASSLGRMNTEAFF
TGTGCCAGCAGTTTAGGGCGAATGAACACTGAAGCTTTCTTT
>once|TRBV18|TRBD1|TRBJ1-2
CASSFGQGSPYGYTF
TGTGCCAGCTCATTCGGACAGGGTTCCCCCTATGGCTACACCTTC
>.|TRBV20-1|.|TRBJ1-4
CSARVAEKLFF
TGCAGTGCTAGAGTGGCAGAAAAACTGTTTTTT